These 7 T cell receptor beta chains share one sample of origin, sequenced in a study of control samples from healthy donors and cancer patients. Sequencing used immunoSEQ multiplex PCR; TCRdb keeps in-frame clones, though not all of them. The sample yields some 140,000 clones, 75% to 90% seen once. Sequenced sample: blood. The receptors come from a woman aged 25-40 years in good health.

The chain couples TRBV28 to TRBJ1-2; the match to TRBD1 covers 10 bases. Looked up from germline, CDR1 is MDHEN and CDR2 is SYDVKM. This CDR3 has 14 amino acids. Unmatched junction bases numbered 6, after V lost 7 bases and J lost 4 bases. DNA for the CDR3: TGTGCCAGCACCACCCGGGACAGGGGCTATGGCTACACCTTC. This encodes CASTTRDRGYGYTF.

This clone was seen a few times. CDR3 sequence (DNA): TGTGCCAGCAGCTTTAACAGGGCCTCTGGAAACACCATATATTTT. This encodes CASSFNRASGNTIYF. This sequence joins TRBV7-2 and TRBJ1-3, with TRBD1 as a possible D gene (6 bases). Trimming took off 3 bases at V and 0 bases at J, with 9 bases between the two ends. Germline CDR1 SGHTA, CDR2 FQGNSA. This CDR3 is 15 amino acids long.

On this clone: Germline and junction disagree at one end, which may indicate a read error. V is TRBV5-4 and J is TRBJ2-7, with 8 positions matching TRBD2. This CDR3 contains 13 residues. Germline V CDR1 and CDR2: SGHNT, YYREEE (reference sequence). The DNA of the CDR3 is TGTGCCAGCAGCCCCCGGGGAGCGGGAGCTTCTCTGTTC. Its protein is CASSPRGAGASLF.

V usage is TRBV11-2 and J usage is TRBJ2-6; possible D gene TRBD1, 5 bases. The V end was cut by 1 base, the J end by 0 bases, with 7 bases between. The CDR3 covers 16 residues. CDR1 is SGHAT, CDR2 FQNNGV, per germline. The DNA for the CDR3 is TGTGCCAGCAGCTTAGGGGGCTTCTCTGGGGCCAACGTCCTGACTTTC. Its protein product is CASSLGGFSGANVLTF. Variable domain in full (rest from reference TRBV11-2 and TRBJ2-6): EAGVAQSPRYKIIEKRQSVAFWCNPISGHATLYWYQQILGQGPKLLIQFQNNGVVDDSQLPKDRFSAERLKGVDSTLKIQPAKLEDSAVYLCASSLGGFSGANVLTFGAGSRLTVL.

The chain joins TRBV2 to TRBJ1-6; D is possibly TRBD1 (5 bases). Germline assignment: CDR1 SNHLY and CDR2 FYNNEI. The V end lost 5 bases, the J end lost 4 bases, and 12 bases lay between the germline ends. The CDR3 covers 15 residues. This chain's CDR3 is CASSPDRPYNSPLHF. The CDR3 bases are TGTGCCAGCAGTCCAGACAGACCGTATAATTCACCCCTCCACTTT.

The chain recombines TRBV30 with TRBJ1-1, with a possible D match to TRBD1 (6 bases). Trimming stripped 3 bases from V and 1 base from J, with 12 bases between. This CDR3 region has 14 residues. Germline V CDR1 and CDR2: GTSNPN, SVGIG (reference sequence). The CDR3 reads CAWRGGRANTEAFF. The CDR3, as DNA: TGTGCCTGGAGGGGGGGCAGGGCGAACACTGAAGCTTTCTTT.

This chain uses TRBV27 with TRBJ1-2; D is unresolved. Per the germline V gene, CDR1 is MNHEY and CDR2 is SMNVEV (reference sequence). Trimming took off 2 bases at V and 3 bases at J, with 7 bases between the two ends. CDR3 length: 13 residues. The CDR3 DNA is TGTGCCAGCAGTTTAAGTGAGGACTATGGCTACACCTTC. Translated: CASSLSEDYGYTF.